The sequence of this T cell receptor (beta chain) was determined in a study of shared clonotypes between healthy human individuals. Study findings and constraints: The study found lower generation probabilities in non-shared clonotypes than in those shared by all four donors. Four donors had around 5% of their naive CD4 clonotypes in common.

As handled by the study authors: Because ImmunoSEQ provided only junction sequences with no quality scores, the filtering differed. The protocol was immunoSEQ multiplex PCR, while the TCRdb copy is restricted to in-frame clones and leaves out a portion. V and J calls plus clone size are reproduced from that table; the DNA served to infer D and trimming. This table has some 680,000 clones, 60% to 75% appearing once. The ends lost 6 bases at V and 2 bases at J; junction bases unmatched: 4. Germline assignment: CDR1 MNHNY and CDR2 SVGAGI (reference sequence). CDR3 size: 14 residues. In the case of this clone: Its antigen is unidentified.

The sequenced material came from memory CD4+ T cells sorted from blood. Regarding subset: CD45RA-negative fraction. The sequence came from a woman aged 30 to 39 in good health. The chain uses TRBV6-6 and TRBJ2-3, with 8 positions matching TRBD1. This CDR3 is CASSRQGFTDTQYF. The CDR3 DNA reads TGTGCCAGCAGCAGACAGGGGTTCACAGATACGCAGTATTTT.